This TCR beta chain stems from a study of shared clonotypes between healthy human individuals. Overall study findings and caveats: Memory subsets generally showed lower estimated richness than naive subsets.

Trimming removed 1 base from V and 3 bases from J, with 10 bases in between. CDR1 and CDR2 from the germline V gene are LNHNV and YYDKDF (reference sequence). This CDR3 contains 15 residues. CD8 cells classed as naive were CD45RO-negative and positively selected for CCR7, excluding terminally differentiated effector memory CD45RA+ cells. Caucasian adults living in Nashville, Tennessee, provided all samples. Sorted-subset replicate PCR reactions contained roughly 200 ng DNA, corresponding to approximately 30,000 T cell genomes. Clones were sequenced by immunoSEQ multiplex PCR, and TCRdb holds only the in-frame ones, with some missing. The sample includes around 2.1 million clones, approximately 94% seen only once; the top ten take over 1.5%. A note on this clone: What it binds is unknown.

The TCR originated in a man aged 18-30 years in good health. Some clones in this sample may be carry-over from other donors' samples. The sequencing input was naive CD8+ T cells from PBMCs. The J gene is TRBJ2-1, the V gene TRBV15; D is possibly TRBD1 (6 bases). The CDR3 loop reads CATSRVTGNYNEQFF. The CDR3 DNA is TGTGCCACCAGCAGAGTGACAGGAAACTACAATGAGCAGTTCTTC.